The sequence of this TCR beta chain was determined in a study of blood T cell repertoires in COVID-19. Study in general: Acute-phase and convalescent COVID-19 samples originated in the United States, Italy and Spain. PBMCs, B-cell-depleted T cells, or T cells were the source of the cDNA or gDNA that made up the material.

This clone was observed a single time. This CDR3 region has 12 residues. The ends were cut back, 3 bases at V and 3 bases at J, with 3 bases in the middle. Germline CDR1 SNHLY, CDR2 FYNNEI. In the authors' workflow: Counts of nucleated cells, estimated from reference gene primer amplification, were obtained. Only in-frame clones appear in the TCRdb table, and some are missing; sequencing was by immunoSEQ multiplex PCR. The DNA was the basis for D and trimming; V, J and clone size are from that table. The sample consists of roughly 150,000 clones, 90% to 95% of them appearing once. The rearrangement links TRBV2 to TRBJ2-1; D is ambiguous. This receptor was taken from a woman aged 60-75 years with COVID-19, enrolled during active disease. The sample taken for sequencing was peripheral blood. The CDR3 DNA sequence: TGTGCCAGCAGTGACTTCTACAATGAGCAGTTCTTC. This encodes CASSDFYNEQFF.